This T cell receptor beta chain was captured in a study of shared clonotypes between healthy human individuals. Generated by immunoSEQ multiplex PCR, the TCRdb table keeps only in-frame clones and is missing some. The profile shows about 2.4 million clones, approximately 94% of them singletons. CDR3 length: 13 residues. CDR1 and CDR2 (germline): SGHTA, FQGNSA. V lost 10 bases and J lost 4, with 16 bases in between. Sequenced material: naive CD4+ T cells from PBMCs. Regarding subset: CD45RA+ positively selected. The receptor was isolated from a man in his late teens or twenties in good health. Some clones in this sample may be carry-over from other donors' samples. The rearrangement uses TRBV7-2 and TRBJ1-1; TRBD1 is a possible D gene (5 bases). The DNA of the CDR3 is TGTGCCACCACCTGGGGCGGGGGCACTGAAGCTTTCTTT. Translated, it gives CATTWGGGTEAFF.